This T cell receptor beta chain was captured by sequencing in a study of cytomegalovirus exposure and HLA in healthy donors. The wider study: Among 150 million to 200 million T cells, an earlier analysis found roughly 100 million unique TCR beta sequences. Regarding the study as a whole: Differences between HLA loci emerged in a later analysis of TCR association rates, with DRB1 most and HLA-C fewest.

Donors showed nominal health when sampled, although they likely had unrecorded immune exposures. This clone came up once. As yet, its antigen is unknown. CDR1 and CDR2 from the germline V gene are SGHTA and FQGNSA. The CDR3 is 13 residues long. V lost 5 bases, J lost 7 bases, and 6 bases stayed unmatched. The PCR used 60 Vbeta and 13 Jbeta primers. Using immunoSEQ multiplex PCR, the repertoire was profiled, and TCRdb retains in-frame clones only, with some absent. There are 150,000 to 170,000 clones in the sample; roughly 77% occur only once, and approximately 7.7% lies in the top ten. The chain couples TRBV7-2 to TRBJ1-2; 8 bases are shared with TRBD1. The TCR originated in a man aged 25-40 years in good health and CMV-seropositive. The sequenced sample was PBMCs. CDR3 sequence reads: CASSPQDRVGYTF. DNA for the CDR3: TGTGCCAGCAGCCCCCAGGACAGGGTTGGCTACACCTTC.